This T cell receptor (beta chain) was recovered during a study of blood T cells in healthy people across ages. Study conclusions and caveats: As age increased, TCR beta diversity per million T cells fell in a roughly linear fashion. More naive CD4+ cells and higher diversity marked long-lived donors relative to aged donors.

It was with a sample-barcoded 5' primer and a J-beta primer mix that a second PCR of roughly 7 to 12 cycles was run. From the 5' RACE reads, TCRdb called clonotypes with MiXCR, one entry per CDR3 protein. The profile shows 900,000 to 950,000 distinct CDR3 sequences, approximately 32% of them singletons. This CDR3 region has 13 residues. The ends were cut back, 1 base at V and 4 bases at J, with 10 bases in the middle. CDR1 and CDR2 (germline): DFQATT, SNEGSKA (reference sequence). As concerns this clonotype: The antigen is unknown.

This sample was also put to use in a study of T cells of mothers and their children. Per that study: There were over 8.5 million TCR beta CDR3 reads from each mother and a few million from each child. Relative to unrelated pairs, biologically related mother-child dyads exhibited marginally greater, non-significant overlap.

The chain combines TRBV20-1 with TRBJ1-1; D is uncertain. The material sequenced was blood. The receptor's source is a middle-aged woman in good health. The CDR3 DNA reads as TGCAGTGCTAGAGCAACTAAAATCACTGAAGCTTTCTTT. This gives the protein CSARATKITEAFF.